A selection of T cell receptor beta chains follows, all from one sample in a study of T cell changes during pregnancy in multiple sclerosis. TCRdb keeps only in-frame clones here, not all; method: immunoSEQ multiplex PCR. Of over 35,000 clones listed, over 75% are singletons. The sample was CD4+ T cells from peripheral blood mononuclear cells, taken in the first trimester of pregnancy. These TCRs come from a female donor in good health, enrolled as a control in a pregnancy study. CDR3s include the opening cysteine and the closing phenylalanine or tryptophan. A D gene is named only where the DNA matches it firmly. The size field is filled for only some rows; it gives once, few, many or a size class.

abundance	j_gene	d_gene	v_gene	CDR3aa	CDR3nt
NA	TRBJ2-2	NA	TRBV15	CATSRRSGTKTTGELFF	TGTGCCACCAGCCGCCGATCCGGGACAAAAACGACCGGGGAGCTGTTTTTT
NA	TRBJ1-6	TRBD1	TRBV6-1	CASSEKTGVNSPLHF	TGTGCCAGCAGTGAAAAAACAGGGGTTAATTCACCCCTCCACTTT
once	TRBJ2-2	NA	TRBV5-1	CASSISPVLSGELFF	TGCGCCAGCAGCATCAGTCCAGTGCTGTCCGGGGAGCTGTTTTTT
NA	TRBJ2-2	NA	TRBV4-2	CASSIQGGELFF	TGTGCCAGCTCTATCCAGGGCGGGGAGCTGTTTTTT
NA	TRBJ1-2	NA	TRBV29-1	CSASDRRGYTF	TGCAGCGCTAGTGACCGACGTGGCTACACCTTC
NA	TRBJ2-7	TRBD2	TRBV7-2	CASSPLPRLAGGPREQYF	TGTGCCAGCAGCCCTCTCCCCCGACTAGCGGGGGGGCCGAGGGAGCAGTACTTC
NA	TRBJ2-1	TRBD2	TRBV10-3	CAISESKGTSGAGNEQFF	TGTGCCATCAGTGAGTCTAAAGGGACTAGCGGGGCAGGGAATGAGCAGTTCTTC
NA	TRBJ2-1	TRBD2	TRBV7-3	CASSLTSGGINEQFF	TGTGCCAGCAGCTTAACTAGCGGGGGCATTAATGAGCAGTTCTTC
NA	TRBJ2-5	NA	TRBV2	CASSYGQYQETQYF	TGTGCCAGCAGCTACGGACAGTACCAAGAGACCCAGTACTTC
few	TRBJ1-1	TRBD1	TRBV7-2	CASSLIRGEAFF	TGTGCCAGCAGCTTAATCAGGGGGGAAGCTTTCTTT
NA	TRBJ1-3	NA	TRBV7-2	CASSLEPGLGNTIYF	TGTGCCAGCAGCTTAGAACCAGGGCTAGGAAACACCATATATTTT
NA	TRBJ1-2	TRBD1	TRBV28	CASSVTGTGSYGYTF	TGTGCCAGCAGTGTTACCGGGACAGGGTCCTATGGCTACACCTTC
NA	TRBJ1-1	NA	TRBV11-2	CASSSTGNEAFF	TGTGCCAGCAGCTCTACAGGCAATGAAGCTTTCTTT
NA	TRBJ1-6	TRBD1	TRBV15	CATSRNRGNNSPLHF	TGTGCCACCAGCAGAAACAGGGGGAATAATTCACCCCTCCACTTT
NA	TRBJ2-3	TRBD2	TRBV5-4	CASSSGLAGVDTQYF	TGTGCCAGCAGCTCCGGACTAGCGGGGGTAGATACGCAGTATTTT
NA	TRBJ2-5	TRBD1	TRBV7-9	CASSPQGANF	TGTGCCAGCAGCCCCCAGGGGGCCAACTTC
NA	TRBJ1-3	NA	TRBV4-3	CASSRHPGISGNTIYF	TGCGCCAGCAGCCGACACCCGGGGATCTCTGGAAACACCATATATTTT
NA	TRBJ1-2	NA	TRBV19	CASSMRGGYGYTF	TGTGCCAGTAGTATGAGAGGGGGATATGGCTACACCTTC